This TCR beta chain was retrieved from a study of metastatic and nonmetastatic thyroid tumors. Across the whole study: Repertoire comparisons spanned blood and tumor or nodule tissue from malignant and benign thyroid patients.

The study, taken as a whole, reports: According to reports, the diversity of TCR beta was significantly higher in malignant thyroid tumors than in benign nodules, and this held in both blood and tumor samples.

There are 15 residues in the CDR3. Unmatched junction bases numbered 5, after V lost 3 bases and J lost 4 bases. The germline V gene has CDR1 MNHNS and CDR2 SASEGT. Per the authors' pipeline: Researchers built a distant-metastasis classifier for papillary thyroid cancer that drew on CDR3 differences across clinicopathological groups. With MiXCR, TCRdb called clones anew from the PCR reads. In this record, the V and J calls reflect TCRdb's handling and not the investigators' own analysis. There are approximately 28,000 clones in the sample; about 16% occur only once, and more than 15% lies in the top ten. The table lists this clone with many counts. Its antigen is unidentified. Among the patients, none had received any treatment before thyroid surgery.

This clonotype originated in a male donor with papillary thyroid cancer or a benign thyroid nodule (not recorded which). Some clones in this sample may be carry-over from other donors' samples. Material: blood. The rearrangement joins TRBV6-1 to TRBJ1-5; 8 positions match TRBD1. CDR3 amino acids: CASSDPQGGNQPQHF. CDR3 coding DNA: TGTGCCAGCAGTGACCCACAGGGGGGTAATCAGCCCCAGCATTTT.